Listed here are 18 T cell receptor beta chains from one sample, sequenced in a study of control samples from healthy donors and cancer patients. Measured with immunoSEQ multiplex PCR; TCRdb has only the in-frame clones, and not every one. The data contain 100,000 or so clones, about 89% of them singletons. The sequenced sample was blood. The receptors come from a woman aged 25 to 39 in good health.

This chain uses TRBV27 with TRBJ1-4; D ambiguous. The germline gives CDR1 MNHEY, CDR2 SMNVEV (reference sequence). Trimming cost V 3 bases and J 6 bases, with 17 bases left between them. This CDR3 comprises 16 residues. CDR3 coding DNA: TGTGCCAGCAGTTTCCTAGTTTCGGGTAGTTATGAAAAACTGTTTTTT. It encodes CASSFLVSGSYEKLFF.

This sequence joins TRBV18 and TRBJ1-5; D may be TRBD1 (6 bases). CDR3 length equals 14 residues. Germline loops: CDR1 KGHSH, CDR2 LQKENI. V was trimmed by 2 bases and J by 5 bases, leaving 10 bases between them. The CDR3 coding sequence is TGTGCCAGCTCACCAAACAGGGCCGATCAGCCCCAGCATTTT. The encoded protein is CASSPNRADQPQHF.

This clone was observed a single time. The chain uses TRBV9 and TRBJ2-6; D gene uncertain. This CDR3 has 17 residues. With 0 bases removed from V and 0 bases from J, the gap between germline ends came to 10 bases. In germline, CDR1 is SGDLS, CDR2 YYNGEE. This CDR3 reads CASSVGTASSGANVLTF. CDR3 DNA: TGTGCCAGCAGCGTAGGCACAGCAAGCTCTGGGGCCAACGTCCTGACTTTC.

The CDR3 loop reads CASSAGGEAFF. CDR3 nucleotides: TGTGCCAGCAGTGCAGGGGGTGAAGCTTTCTTT. V is TRBV2 and J is TRBJ1-1, with TRBD1 matching 7 bases. The CDR3 is made up of 11 amino acids. Unmatched junction bases numbered 0, after V lost 4 bases and J lost 7 bases. From germline, CDR1 is SNHLY and CDR2 FYNNEI.

This chain uses TRBV7-8 with TRBJ1-1; D is ambiguous. This CDR3 has 13 amino acids. CDR1 and CDR2 from the germline V gene are SGHVS and FQNEAQ. Trimming took 1 base from V and 5 from J, leaving 8 bases between them. The CDR3 region is CASSLEARTEAFF. DNA of the CDR3: TGTGCCAGCAGCTTAGAGGCTAGGACTGAAGCTTTCTTT.

This clone was counted a single time. This rearrangement joins TRBV5-5 to TRBJ1-2, with 7 bases aligning to TRBD1. The CDR3 is 14 residues long. Germline assignment: CDR1 SGHKS and CDR2 YYEKEE (reference sequence). Trimming at V came to 4 bases and at J to 3 bases, leaving 6 bases not matched to a gene. This chain's CDR3 is CASSTGQADYGYTF. DNA for the CDR3: TGTGCCAGCAGCACCGGACAGGCTGACTATGGCTACACCTTC.

The gene calls are TRBV6-1 and TRBJ2-7; D possibly corresponds to TRBD1 (6 bases). V lost 0 bases, J lost 6 bases, and 15 bases lay in between. The CDR3 loop spans 15 amino acids. Germline V gene data show CDR1 as MNHNS and CDR2 as SASEGT. This CDR3 is CASSEASGTPGEQYF. CDR3 in DNA: TGTGCCAGCAGTGAAGCTTCCGGGACACCTGGCGAGCAGTACTTC.

The chain combines TRBV19 with TRBJ2-6; no firm D call. Germline CDR1 LNHDA, CDR2 SQIVND (reference sequence). V gave up 3 bases and J gave up 0 bases, with 9 bases separating them. The CDR3 has 16 residues. CDR3 in DNA: TGTGCCAGTAGTATCGACCCATACTCTGGGGCCAACGTCCTGACTTTC. Encoded protein: CASSIDPYSGANVLTF. Based on the CDR3 plus reference TRBV19 and TRBJ2-6, the full variable domain is DGGITQSPKYLFRKEGQNVTLSCEQNLNHDAMYWYRQDPGQGLRLIYYSQIVNDFQKGDIAEGYSVSREKKESFPLTVTSAQKNPTAFYLCASSIDPYSGANVLTFGAGSRLTVL.

The chain is built from TRBV7-9 and TRBJ1-1; D is perhaps TRBD1 (5 bases). The germline gives CDR1 SEHNR, CDR2 FQNEAQ (reference sequence). The CDR3 has 15 amino acids. The V and J ends lost 1 base and 7 bases respectively, with 16 bases between them. The DNA of the CDR3 is TGTGCCAGCAGCTTAGGGGGGACGAGGCGGGGTGAAGCTTTCTTT. It is translated as CASSLGGTRRGEAFF. Full variable domain (rest looked up from reference TRBV7-9 and TRBJ1-1): DTGVSQNPRHKITKRGQNVTFRCDPISEHNRLYWYRQTLGQGPEFLTYFQNEAQLEKSRLLSDRFSAERPKGSFSTLEIQRTEQGDSAMYLCASSLGGTRRGEAFFGQGTRLTVV.

The J gene is TRBJ1-5, the V gene TRBV7-2, with unresolved D. Germline V gene lookup returns CDR1 SGHTA and CDR2 FQGNSA. V was pared by 5 bases and J by 7 bases, with 15 bases between. The CDR3 is 14 residues long. DNA for the CDR3: TGTGCCAGCAGCCCCTCTGGCCCTGAACAGCCCCAGCATTTT. Translation gives CASSPSGPEQPQHF.

The chain links TRBV2 to TRBJ2-7; D possibly corresponds to TRBD1 (6 bases). The ends were cut back, 5 bases at V and 5 bases at J, with 13 bases in the middle. Germline V gives CDR1 SNHLY, CDR2 FYNNEI. The CDR3 has 13 amino acids. The CDR3 sequence is CASSPYRDNEQYF. CDR3 sequence (DNA): TGTGCCAGCAGTCCATACAGGGATAACGAGCAGTACTTC.

J is TRBJ1-2 and V is TRBV5-1; 10 positions agree with TRBD1. V dropped 4 bases and J dropped 3; count of bases not matched to a gene: 3. CDR3 length equals 14 residues. Germline loops: CDR1 SGHRS, CDR2 YFSETQ. The CDR3 DNA sequence: TGCGCCAGCAGCCCGACAGGGGGCGACTATGGCTACACCTTC. This gives the protein CASSPTGGDYGYTF.

This clone was counted a single time. The chain carries TRBV9 and TRBJ2-3; the D gene is possibly TRBD2 (6 bases). There are 16 residues in the CDR3. The germline V gene encodes CDR1 SGDLS and CDR2 YYNGEE. V was cut by 4 bases and J by 1 base, with 16 bases left in between. The CDR3 DNA reads TGTGCCAGCAGCCCAGCGGGTACGTCGGGCACAGATACGCAGTATTTT. Encoded protein: CASSPAGTSGTDTQYF.

This chain uses TRBV2 with TRBJ1-4; no clear D. Trimming took 8 bases from V and 2 from J, leaving 12 bases between them. Germline CDR1 reads SNHLY; CDR2 reads FYNNEI. This CDR3 has 14 residues. The CDR3 is CASGRIRTNEKLFF. CDR3 sequence (DNA): TGTGCCAGCGGCAGGATTCGGACTAATGAAAAACTGTTTTTT. Together with reference TRBV2 and TRBJ1-4, the CDR3 gives the full variable domain: EPEVTQTPSHQVTQMGQEVILRCVPISNHLYFYWYRQILGQKVEFLVSFYNNEISEKSEIFDDQFSVERPDGSNFTLKIRSTKLEDSAMYFCASGRIRTNEKLFFGSGTQLSVL.

The V gene is TRBV30, the J gene TRBJ1-5, with a possible D match to TRBD1 (5 bases). The ends were cut back, 1 base at V and 3 bases at J, with 13 bases in the middle. This CDR3 has 15 amino acids. CDR1 and CDR2 (germline): GTSNPN, SVGIG (reference sequence). The CDR3 loop reads CAWSGAGRVNQPQHF. In DNA, the CDR3 is TGTGCCTGGAGTGGGGCGGGCAGGGTCAATCAGCCCCAGCATTTT.

The genes are TRBV30 and TRBJ2-7; 7 bases agree with TRBD1. Germline CDR1 is GTSNPN and CDR2 is SVGIG (reference sequence). This CDR3 has 15 residues. V shed 0 bases and J 2 bases; nucleotides not matched to a gene: 7. In nucleotides, the CDR3 is TGTGCCTGGAGTGTAGAGCGGACAGGAGCCTACGAGCAGTACTTC. Encoded protein: CAWSVERTGAYEQYF. Full variable domain (missing parts from reference TRBV30 and TRBJ2-7): SQTIHQWPATLVQPVGSPLSLECTVEGTSNPNLYWYRQAAGRGLQLLFYSVGIGQISSEVPQNLSASRPQDRQFILSSKKLLLSDSGFYLCAWSVERTGAYEQYFGPGTRLTVT.

The CDR3 region has the DNA TGTGCCAGCAGCCCAGAGGGCGGGGGGGCCTGGGAGACCCAGTACTTC. Amino acids: CASSPEGGGAWETQYF. The chain couples TRBV4-2 to TRBJ2-5; 9 positions match TRBD2. This CDR3 contains 16 residues. V was clipped by 4 bases and J by 5 bases; unmatched bases: 11. The V gene's germline CDR1 is LGHNA and CDR2 YNFKEQ.

The genes are TRBV3-1 (or the pseudogene TRBV3-2) and TRBJ2-1; 9 bases match TRBD2. The CDR3 totals 19 residues. V was pared by 1 base and J by 0 bases, with 10 bases of the junction left unmatched. Per germline, CDR1 LGHDT and CDR2 YNNKEL (reference sequence). CDR3 nucleotide sequence: TGTGCCAGCAGCCAAGCTCTGAGCGGGGGGCGATACTCCTACAATGAGCAGTTCTTC. It translates to CASSQALSGGRYSYNEQFF.